This T cell receptor beta chain emerged from a study of T cell repertoires in cytomegalovirus infection (dated by TCRdb to between 2019 and 2020). About the full investigation: Because public TCR beta signatures pointed to carriage of CMV infection together with the matching HLA type, the HLA type of each donor mattered for the analysis.

The sequencer was an Illumina HiSeq 1500. Through fastp at Q25 and MiXCR, TCRdb rebuilt clones from the public reads, retaining in-frame beta chains. Here each entry gathers all rows of one CDR3 protein and keeps the most common genes and DNA. This sample lists roughly 500,000 distinct CDR3 sequences; 16% were detected once. Roughly a quarter of the sample is taken by the ten largest. Here is what the overall study found, with its caveats: In both this cohort and an independent cohort of some 370 donors, the cumulative frequency of public TCR beta family members distinguished carriers of CMV infection plus the relevant HLA type. The ex vivo response was dominated by HLA-C-restricted CMV-specific TCR beta clonotypes, which also provided the single most frequent clonotype in two of eight donors.

This clonotype showed up many times. The antigen this receptor binds is unknown. Per-base qualities were not stored, and no clone one base away is much larger. V is cut by 11 bases and J by 0 bases, and the space between the germline ends is 14 bases. From the cysteine through the phenylalanine, the CDR3 covers 14 amino acids. Only the CDR3 portion is preserved as DNA: 42 bases, with reading frame beginning at the first base. Sequencing input: CD8+ T cells from PBMCs. The sequence came from a human donor in good health (CMV status not recorded). Some clones in this sample may be carry-over from other donors' samples. Here the chain combines TRBV12-3 or TRBV12-4 and TRBJ1-3, and perhaps TRBD1 as D gene, on 5 matching bases. The CDR3 sequence is CAGRDGGSGNTIYF. The nucleotide sequence reads as follows: TGTGCCGGGCGGGACGGGGGCTCTGGAAACACCATATATTTT.